These T cell receptor beta chains were read from a single sample in a study of cytomegalovirus exposure and HLA in healthy donors. Repertoires were generated with immunoSEQ multiplex PCR, while TCRdb's copy carries only in-frame clones and drops some. The sample contains fewer than 130,000 clones, roughly 90% of which appear only once. The sample taken for sequencing was PBMCs. These TCRs come from a woman aged 18-29 years in good health and CMV-seronegative. CDR3s include the opening cysteine and the closing phenylalanine or tryptophan. The D gene is left open where the match is weak. Expanded clones are given a class, and other clones once, few, many or no size at all.

TGTGCCAGCACCAAACAGGGGGCTACCGGGGAGCTGTTTTTT | CASTKQGATGELFF | TRBV7-6 | - | TRBD1 | TRBJ2-2
TGTGCCAGCAGCTTAGAGCAGCGGCCCTACGGACCAGATACGCAGTATTTT | CASSLEQRPYGPDTQYF | TRBV7-2 | - | - | TRBJ2-3
TGTGCCAGTAGTATGACAGGGTCTTCCTACGAGCAGTACTTC | CASSMTGSSYEQYF | TRBV19 | - | TRBD1 | TRBJ2-7
TGTGCCAGCTCACCTGGAGGGAATATGAACACTGAAGCTTTCTTT | CASSPGGNMNTEAFF | TRBV18 | - | - | TRBJ1-1
TGTGCCAGCAGTTTCGGGACTAGTGACGAGCAGTACTTC | CASSFGTSDEQYF | TRBV28 | few | TRBD2 | TRBJ2-7
TGTGCCAGCAGTTACTCGATGAGGAACACTGAAGCTTTCTTT | CASSYSMRNTEAFF | TRBV6-5 | - | - | TRBJ1-1
TGTGCCAGCAGTCAGGACAGGGGGAATCAGCCCCAGCATTTT | CASSQDRGNQPQHF | TRBV6-5 | - | TRBD1 | TRBJ1-5
TGTGCCAGCAGCTCGCCTCAGGGGGATACGCAGTATTTT | CASSSPQGDTQYF | TRBV7-2 | once | - | TRBJ2-3
TGTGCCAGCAGCACAGGACAGGGGGTAGAAAAACTGTTTTTT | CASSTGQGVEKLFF | TRBV6-1 | - | TRBD1 | TRBJ1-4
TGCGCCAGCAGTGATAACAGCCCCTACGAGCAGTACTTC | CASSDNSPYEQYF | TRBV10-1 | - | - | TRBJ2-7
TGTGCCAGCAGCTTAGAGGCAGGGGGCAGGATCTATGGCTACACCTTC | CASSLEAGGRIYGYTF | TRBV11-2 | few | TRBD1 | TRBJ1-2
TGCGCCAGCAGCCAAAGGAGCGGGGGTTGGGGGACAGATACGCAGTATTTT | CASSQRSGGWGTDTQYF | TRBV4-1 | - | TRBD2 | TRBJ2-3
TGTGCCAGCTCACCACTTGGGACAGCAGATACGCAGTATTTT | CASSPLGTADTQYF | TRBV18 | - | TRBD1 | TRBJ2-3
TGTGCCAGCAGTCCGACAGGAGACACCGGGGAGCTGTTTTTT | CASSPTGDTGELFF | TRBV27 | - | - | TRBJ2-2
TGTGCCAGCAGTGAATCGGGGACACCCCATGAGCAGTTCTTC | CASSESGTPHEQFF | TRBV25-1 | - | - | TRBJ2-1
TGCGCCAGCAGCCAAGATCCACGGGGGGATCAGCCCCAGCATTTT | CASSQDPRGDQPQHF | TRBV4-3 | - | - | TRBJ1-5
TGTGCCAGCAGTTCAGGGACAGGTAACAACGAGCAGTACTTC | CASSSGTGNNEQYF | TRBV27 | - | TRBD1 | TRBJ2-7
TGTGCCAGCAGTGGGCTAGCGGGAGGCACAGATACGCAGTATTTT | CASSGLAGGTDTQYF | TRBV6-1 | few | TRBD2 | TRBJ2-3
TGTGCCAGCAGGTTGACGGGAACCATGAACACTGAAGCTTTCTTT | CASRLTGTMNTEAFF | TRBV28 | few | - | TRBJ1-1
TGTGCCAGCCGTGCGTTGCGGGGCTCCTACGAGCAGTACTTC | CASRALRGSYEQYF | TRBV11-2 | - | - | TRBJ2-7
TGTGCCAGCAGCCTAGGACAGTTCGAGCAGTACTTC | CASSLGQFEQYF | TRBV5-6 | - | - | TRBJ2-7
TGTGCCACCAGCAGAGATCTTACCCCCGGGACAGGGGGCAATGAGCAGTTCTTC | CATSRDLTPGTGGNEQFF | TRBV15 | - | TRBD1 | TRBJ2-1
TGTGCCAGCAGCGTAGACGGGGACAGCTTTCGTGGCTACACCTTC | CASSVDGDSFRGYTF | TRBV9 | - | TRBD1 | TRBJ1-2
TGCGCCAGCAGCCTCCAGCCGCGGGAGGTCGCAGATACGCAGTATTTT | CASSLQPREVADTQYF | TRBV5-1 | - | TRBD2 | TRBJ2-3
TGTGCCAGCAGCCAAGATCCGACTAGCGCAGAGACCCAGTACTTC | CASSQDPTSAETQYF | TRBV4-2 | - | TRBD2 | TRBJ2-5
TGTGCCAGCAGCTACGAGCGGGAGTCAGAGACCCAGTACTTC | CASSYERESETQYF | TRBV7-2 | - | TRBD2 | TRBJ2-5